The next 19 T cell receptor beta chains were all read from a single sample in a study of T cells in Graves' hyperthyroidism and ophthalmopathy. Amplification targeted TCR beta CDR3 regions from RNA transcripts. During a first-round RT-PCR of the TCR CDR3, the HTBI primer set was used. TCRdb fed the multiplex PCR reads into MiXCR, producing one record per CDR3 protein. The data show more than 500,000 distinct CDR3 sequences, 13% to 15% seen once. Sequenced sample: blood. These receptors were taken from a woman in her thirties or forties with Graves' hyperthyroidism.

This chain joins TRBV6-1 and TRBJ1-1; D is unclear. Germline lookup yields CDR1 MNHNS and CDR2 SASEGT. Trimming left V 7 bases short and J 2 bases short, with 14 bases between. The CDR3 runs 14 residues. DNA of the CDR3: TGTGCCAGCAATCAGCTTCTGGGTAACACTGAAGCTTTCTTT. Its translation: CASNQLLGNTEAFF.

This clonotype was found many times. The V and J genes are TRBV20-1 and TRBJ1-1, with D uncertain. From germline, CDR1 is DFQATT and CDR2 SNEGSKA (reference sequence). The CDR3 extends over 14 amino acids. V shed 0 bases and J shed 0 bases, with 8 bases lying between them. The CDR3 DNA reads TGCAGTGCTAGAGATGGCGCGGTGAACACTGAAGCTTTCTTT. The encoded protein is CSARDGAVNTEAFF.

A remark on this clonotype: A read error may be the cause here, since a much bigger clone is one base away. This chain connects TRBV20-1 to TRBJ2-7; D tentatively reads TRBD1 or TRBD2 (5 bases each). CDR1 and CDR2 from the germline V gene are DFQATT and SNEGSKA (reference sequence). The CDR3 loop spans 13 amino acids. V was clipped by 6 bases and J by 7 bases, with 19 bases between them. CDR3: CSAYPTRDGEQYF. DNA of the CDR3: TGCAGTGCCTATCCAACTAGGGACGGTGAGCAGTACTTC.

Turning to this clonotype: Since a much larger clone is just one base distant, this may be a read error. The chain has TRBV30 and TRBJ2-4; 12 bases are a match to TRBD2. This CDR3 is built from 16 residues. Germline lookup yields CDR1 GTSNPN and CDR2 SVGIG (reference sequence). DNA for the CDR3: TGTGCCTGGAGTGCCGGACTAGCGGGATTCAAAAGCATTCAGTACTTC. This sequence encodes CAWSAGLAGFKSIQYF.

This clonotype was seen at least ten times. The chain joins TRBV28 to TRBJ2-1; TRBD2 is a possible D gene (5 bases). Germline V gene data show CDR1 as MDHEN and CDR2 as SYDVKM. The CDR3 sequence is 14 residues long. Trimming removed 5 bases from V and 6 bases from J, with 14 bases in between. CDR3 sequence reads: CASSLSPSRNEQFF. CDR3 nucleotides: TGTGCCAGCAGTCTATCCCCTAGCCGCAATGAGCAGTTCTTC.

This clonotype was seen repeatedly, ten times or more. CDR3 amino acids: CASSLEAGGPNEQFF. CDR3 in DNA: TGTGCCAGCAGCTTAGAAGCGGGAGGGCCCAATGAGCAGTTCTTC. V is TRBV7-6 and J is TRBJ2-1; TRBD2 matches 10 bases. Germline CDR1 reads SGHVS; CDR2 reads FNYEAQ. CDR3 length equals 15 residues. After removal of 1 base from V and 6 bases from J, the junction contained 3 bases not matched to a gene.

This clonotype was detected many times. V gene TRBV20-1 combines with J gene TRBJ2-7; 8 bases are shared with TRBD1. The V segment lost 6 bases and the J segment 0 bases; nucleotides outside the gene matches: 10. This CDR3 region has 15 residues. Germline CDR1 reads DFQATT; CDR2 reads SNEGSKA (reference sequence). The CDR3 is CSAVNTGGISYEQYF. Here the CDR3 DNA reads TGCAGTGCGGTCAATACAGGGGGGATCTCCTACGAGCAGTACTTC.

This clonotype was observed at least ten times. The J gene is TRBJ1-1, the V gene TRBV9; 7 positions match TRBD1. This CDR3 is 17 amino acids long. The germline V gene encodes CDR1 SGDLS and CDR2 YYNGEE. Trimming cost V 3 bases and J 0 bases; bases outside gene matches: 11. CDR3 protein: CASSEQGDVGMNTEAFF. As DNA, the CDR3 is TGTGCCAGCAGCGAGCAGGGGGACGTCGGAATGAACACTGAAGCTTTCTTT.

In its sample, this clonotype was seen many times. The chain carries TRBV3-1 and TRBJ2-7, with a weak D call TRBD2 (5 bases). The germline gives CDR1 LGHDT, CDR2 YNNKEL (reference sequence). Trimming stripped 1 base from V and 5 bases from J, with 24 bases between. The CDR3 totals 18 residues. The CDR3 here is CASSQGAPTRSVLDEQYF. The CDR3 DNA is TGTGCCAGCAGCCAAGGCGCACCTACTAGAAGCGTGCTAGACGAGCAGTACTTC.

V and J are TRBV5-1 and TRBJ2-3; 15 nucleotides agree with TRBD2. CDR3 length: 19 residues. Germline lookup yields CDR1 SGHRS and CDR2 YFSETQ. Losses at the gene ends were 9 bases for V and 5 bases for J; bases not matched to a gene: 19. The CDR3 here is CATRPGSGLAGGPVDTQYF. For the CDR3, the DNA is TGCGCCACCCGCCCGGGGAGTGGACTAGCGGGAGGGCCGGTAGATACGCAGTATTTT. The full variable domain, its missing parts supplied by reference TRBV5-1 and TRBJ2-3, is KAGVTQTPRYLIKTRGQQVTLSCSPISGHRSVSWYQQTPGQGLQFLFEYFSETQRNKGNFPGRFSGRQFSNSRSEMNVSTLELGDSALYLCATRPGSGLAGGPVDTQYFGPGTRLTVL.

This clonotype was seen repeatedly, ten times or more. The rearrangement uses TRBV20-1 and TRBJ1-1; no reliable D call. Trimming removed 0 bases at V and 8 bases at J, with 16 bases between. The CDR3 consists of 14 residues. In germline, CDR1 is DFQATT, CDR2 SNEGSKA (reference sequence). CDR3 sequence reads: CSAREVDFRQEAFF. CDR3 DNA sequence: TGCAGTGCTAGAGAAGTTGATTTCAGGCAGGAAGCTTTCTTT.

Ten or more counts support this clonotype. This chain connects TRBV28 to TRBJ1-1; D is possibly TRBD1 (6 bases). There are 18 residues in the CDR3. The V and J ends lost 5 bases and 3 bases respectively, with 25 bases between them. Per the germline V gene, CDR1 is MDHEN and CDR2 is SYDVKM. CDR3 coding DNA: TGTGCCAGCAGTCCTAAGGGGGATCTTTTCGGCGTGTACACTGAAGCTTTCTTT. It encodes CASSPKGDLFGVYTEAFF.

Details on this clonotype: One junction end disagrees with the germline gene, perhaps due to a read error. This chain connects TRBV6-2 or TRBV6-3 to TRBJ1-3, with 8 bases fitting TRBD1. The length of the CDR3 is 14 residues. CDR1 is MNHEY and CDR2 is SVGEGT in the germline V gene. DNA of the CDR3: TGTGCCAGCAGGAGACAGGGGAATGGAAACACCATGTATTTT. It is translated as CASRRQGNGNTMYF.

The V call is TRBV29-1, the J call TRBJ2-1; 8 bases fit TRBD1. V lost 8 bases, J lost 3 bases, and 6 bases stayed unmatched. This CDR3 region has 13 residues. Germline assignment: CDR1 SQVTM and CDR2 ANQGSEA. CDR3 sequence (DNA): TGCAGCACATGGACAGGGATCTACAATGAGCAGTTCTTC. Translation: CSTWTGIYNEQFF.

This clonotype was seen repeatedly, ten times or more. The chain couples TRBV20-1 to TRBJ2-7; 8 bases agree with TRBD1. Trimming cost V 0 bases and J 5 bases; bases outside gene matches: 6. The germline CDR1 and CDR2 sequences are DFQATT and SNEGSKA (reference sequence). The CDR3 runs 14 residues. CDR3 amino acids: CSARDPDRGHEQYF. CDR3 coding DNA: TGCAGTGCTAGAGATCCTGACAGGGGCCACGAGCAGTACTTC.

This clonotype came up many times. This chain uses TRBV28 with TRBJ1-4; 9 bases align to TRBD1. Germline lookup yields CDR1 MDHEN and CDR2 SYDVKM. Trimming at V came to 1 base and at J to 10 bases, leaving 7 bases not matched to a gene. The CDR3 length is 15 residues. The DNA for the CDR3 is TGTGCCAGCAGTTTATCCCCGGGACAGGGAGGAAAACTGTTTTTT. Amino acid sequence: CASSLSPGQGGKLFF.

In this sample, this clonotype turned up many times. The gene calls are TRBV5-1 and TRBJ1-2; 8 positions agree with TRBD1. The CDR3 contains 16 residues. The J segment lost 2 bases and the V segment lost 4 bases, leaving 10 bases of the junction unmatched. In germline, CDR1 is SGHRS, CDR2 YFSETQ. The CDR3 loop is CASSPGQGGPNYGYTF. In DNA, the CDR3 is TGCGCCAGCAGCCCCGGACAGGGCGGACCAAACTATGGCTACACCTTC.

The chain employs TRBV5-1 and TRBJ1-5; D may be TRBD1 (5 bases). The CDR3 loop spans 14 amino acids. Between the trimmed V and J ends, which lost 1 base and 3 bases, there was a span of 8 bases. The germline CDR1 and CDR2 sequences are SGHRS and YFSETQ. The CDR3 sequence is CASSLWGDNQPQHF. CDR3 bases: TGCGCCAGCAGCTTGTGGGGGGACAATCAGCCCCAGCATTTT.

This clonotype has a count of ten or more. The chain employs TRBV20-1 and TRBJ2-5; no firm D call. The CDR3 is 9 residues long. The V gene lost 6 bases and the J gene lost 9 bases, with 8 bases spanning the gap. From germline, CDR1 is DFQATT and CDR2 SNEGSKA (reference sequence). The DNA of the CDR3 is TGCAGTGCAAACGAGGCCCAGTACTTC. Translation: CSANEAQYF.